These 31 T cell receptor beta chains came from one sample sequenced in a study of siplizumab effects on memory and regulatory T cells. Measured with immunoSEQ multiplex PCR; TCRdb has only the in-frame clones, and not every one. The sample holds 95,000 to 100,000 clones, about 93% seen once. Sequenced: non-Treg CD4+ T cells sorted from blood. The receptors were sampled from a human donor in good health.

V and J are TRBV29-1 and TRBJ2-1; 10 bases align to TRBD1. The length of the CDR3 is 13 residues. Germline V gives CDR1 SQVTM, CDR2 ANQGSEA. Trimming took 7 bases from V and 7 from J; bases not matched to a gene: 7. Written as DNA, the CDR3 is TGCAGCGCTAAACCGGGACAGGGGAATGAGCAGTTCTTC. Amino acids: CSAKPGQGNEQFF.

The V and J genes are TRBV5-6 and TRBJ2-2; the D call may be TRBD1 or TRBD2 (5 bases each). Germline values: CDR1 SGHDT, CDR2 YYEEEE. This CDR3 contains 15 residues. V lost 4 bases to trimming and J lost 7 bases, with 17 bases between them. The CDR3 loop is CASSQMGDLDGELFF. CDR3 in DNA: TGTGCCAGCAGCCAGATGGGGGATCTTGACGGGGAGCTGTTTTTT.

V and J are TRBV7-8 and TRBJ2-2; D not certain. Trimming took 4 bases from V and 1 from J, leaving 7 bases between them. This CDR3 spans 14 amino acids. Germline V gene data show CDR1 as SGHVS and CDR2 as FQNEAQ. CDR3 in amino acids: CASSSQMNTGELFF. The CDR3 nucleotides are TGTGCCAGCAGCTCCCAGATGAACACCGGGGAGCTGTTTTTT. The full variable domain, its missing parts supplied by reference TRBV7-8 and TRBJ2-2, is GAGVSQSPRYKVAKRGQDVALRCDPISGHVSLFWYQQALGQGPEFLTYFQNEAQLDKSGLPSDRFFAERPEGSVSTLKIQRTQQEDSAVYLCASSSQMNTGELFFGEGSRLTVL.

The chain links TRBV6-1 to TRBJ1-5, with D possibly matching TRBD1 (5 bases). CDR3 length: 15 amino acids. In germline, CDR1 is MNHNS, CDR2 SASEGT. V lost 6 bases to trimming and J lost 4 bases, with 16 bases between them. The CDR3 nucleotides are TGTGCCAGCAGCGGTGAGTTCCGACAGAATCAGCCCCAGCATTTT. Translated: CASSGEFRQNQPQHF.

The gene calls are TRBV6-1 and TRBJ2-3; 9 positions match TRBD1. This CDR3 has 16 residues. V gave up 3 bases and J gave up 0 bases; unmatched junction bases: 4. CDR1 is MNHNS, CDR2 SASEGT, per germline. As DNA, the CDR3 is TGTGCCAGCAGTGATCGGGACAGGGTGAGCACAGATACGCAGTATTTT. Translation: CASSDRDRVSTDTQYF.

This sequence joins TRBV5-1 and TRBJ1-2, with 7 bases lining up with TRBD1. Germline CDR1 and CDR2: SGHRS and YFSETQ. The CDR3 is made up of 17 amino acids. V was pared by 0 bases and J by 1 base, with 9 bases of the junction left unmatched. In DNA form, the CDR3 reads TGCGCCAGCAGCTTGGAGGCAGGGGGGAGTCATAACTATGGCTACACCTTC. Translating it yields CASSLEAGGSHNYGYTF.

V and J are TRBV7-2 and TRBJ2-5; the match to TRBD2 covers 8 bases. J was trimmed by 5 bases and V by 3 bases; bases with no gene match: 8. This CDR3 comprises 15 residues. CDR1 and CDR2 from the germline V gene are SGHTA and FQGNSA. CDR3 loop: CASSFVGRGGETQYF. DNA of the CDR3: TGTGCCAGCAGCTTCGTCGGGAGGGGAGGGGAGACCCAGTACTTC.

This chain connects TRBV18 to TRBJ1-1; D gene ambiguous. The germline gives CDR1 KGHSH, CDR2 LQKENI. Trimming pared 4 bases from V and 1 base from J, leaving 10 bases between. The CDR3 is 14 residues long. The CDR3 DNA is TGTGCCAGCTCACTTGGACGGCAGAACACTGAAGCTTTCTTT. Translation gives CASSLGRQNTEAFF.

V is TRBV9 and J is TRBJ1-5, with TRBD1 as a possible D gene (5 bases). The V end was cut by 1 base, the J end by 1 base, with 9 bases between. Germline CDR1 and CDR2: SGDLS and YYNGEE. This CDR3 has 15 amino acids. The CDR3, as DNA: TGTGCCAGCAGCGTACCCCGGGACAGCAATCAGCCCCAGCATTTT. Its protein product is CASSVPRDSNQPQHF.

The genes are TRBV28 and TRBJ2-7; D is possibly TRBD2 (5 bases). The germline gives CDR1 MDHEN, CDR2 SYDVKM. The germline V and J ends were trimmed by 4 bases and 4 bases, with 14 bases remaining between them. CDR3 length: 14 residues. CDR3 in amino acids: CASSSPGNLYEQYF. Here the CDR3 DNA reads TGTGCCAGCAGTTCCCCGGGGAACTTATACGAGCAGTACTTC.

V gene TRBV30 combines with J gene TRBJ1-1; 9 nucleotides align to TRBD1. CDR1 is GTSNPN and CDR2 is SVGIG in the germline V gene (reference sequence). The CDR3 length is 17 residues. J lost 1 base, V lost 3 bases, and 12 bases had no gene match. For the CDR3, the DNA is TGTGCCTGGAGAAGCCAGGACAGGGGAAGGGGGAACACTGAAGCTTTCTTT. Translated: CAWRSQDRGRGNTEAFF.

The chain carries TRBV19 and TRBJ1-2; 9 bases are shared with TRBD1. J lost 4 bases, V lost 9 bases, and 12 bases had no gene match. Germline assignment: CDR1 LNHDA and CDR2 SQIVND (reference sequence). The CDR3 totals 15 residues. CDR3: CASRDRGFGSYGYTF. CDR3 in DNA: TGTGCCAGCCGAGACAGGGGGTTTGGCAGCTATGGCTACACCTTC.

This clone was counted once. The chain employs TRBV9 and TRBJ1-2; 7 bases agree with TRBD1. V shed 4 bases and J 7 bases; nucleotides not matched to a gene: 7. CDR3 length: 13 residues. Germline CDR1 SGDLS, CDR2 YYNGEE. The CDR3, as DNA: TGTGCCAGCAGCCAGACAGGGACGGGTGGCTACACCTTC. Encoded protein: CASSQTGTGGYTF.

The rearrangement uses TRBV7-6 and TRBJ1-3; D is uncertain. CDR1 and CDR2 (germline): SGHVS, FNYEAQ. Between the trimmed V and J ends, which lost 4 bases and 8 bases, there was a span of 12 bases. The CDR3 spans 13 residues. CDR3 nucleotides: TGTGCCAGCAGCTCCGGAGTGCTGGACACCATATATTTT. Its protein product is CASSSGVLDTIYF. Together with reference TRBV7-6 and TRBJ1-3, the CDR3 gives the full variable domain: GAGVSQSPRYKVTKRGQDVALRCDPISGHVSLYWYRQALGQGPEFLTYFNYEAQQDKSGLPNDRFSAERPEGSISTLTIQRTEQRDSAMYRCASSSGVLDTIYFGEGSWLTVV.

The V and J genes are TRBV5-1 and TRBJ2-3; perhaps TRBD1 as D (6 bases). V was clipped by 2 bases and J by 2 bases, with 18 bases between them. The CDR3 totals 17 residues. Germline CDR1 SGHRS, CDR2 YFSETQ. CDR3 amino acids: CASSFGNMGAYTDTQYF. The CDR3 nucleotides are TGCGCCAGCAGCTTCGGTAATATGGGGGCCTACACAGATACGCAGTATTTT.

The chain joins TRBV19 to TRBJ1-1, with 8 bases matching TRBD1. Looked up from germline, CDR1 is LNHDA and CDR2 is SQIVND (reference sequence). CDR3 size: 15 residues. V dropped 0 bases and J dropped 8; count of bases not matched to a gene: 8. CDR3 DNA sequence: TGTGCCAGTAGTATAGATTCAGGGGGCCGGAGAGAAGCTTTCTTT. This gives the protein CASSIDSGGRREAFF.

J is TRBJ2-7 and V is TRBV7-2; D uncertain. The CDR3 consists of 13 residues. With 5 bases removed from V and 7 bases from J, the gap between germline ends came to 15 bases. Germline V gene lookup returns CDR1 SGHTA and CDR2 FQGNSA. The CDR3 sequence is CASSRDQVREQYF. The CDR3 region has the DNA TGTGCCAGCAGCCGTGACCAAGTTCGGGAGCAGTACTTC.

This chain links TRBV28 with TRBJ1-1; 8 bases are shared with TRBD1. Germline lookup yields CDR1 MDHEN and CDR2 SYDVKM. Trimming removed 7 bases from V and 4 bases from J; junction bases left unmatched: 8. The CDR3 totals 14 residues. The chain's CDR3 is CASTRQGLRTEAFF. CDR3 in DNA: TGTGCCAGCACCCGACAGGGGTTGCGCACTGAAGCTTTCTTT.

The chain is built from TRBV19 and TRBJ2-2; D is perhaps TRBD1 (6 bases). The germline CDR1 and CDR2 sequences are LNHDA and SQIVND (reference sequence). The CDR3 consists of 14 residues. V was shortened by 10 bases and J by 5 bases, with 17 bases between the two germline ends. The CDR3 is CATKQGLGTGELFF. Written as DNA, the CDR3 is TGTGCCACAAAACAGGGCCTCGGGACCGGGGAGCTGTTTTTT.

The chain is built from TRBV18 and TRBJ2-1; tentative D call: TRBD2 (5 bases). V lost 6 bases, J lost 0 bases, and 15 bases lay in between. CDR3 length: 16 amino acids. Germline V lookup: CDR1 KGHSH, CDR2 LQKENI. The CDR3 DNA is TGTGCCAGCTCTCCCAGGACTCCGAGCTCCTACAATGAGCAGTTCTTC. Protein sequence: CASSPRTPSSYNEQFF.

The V call is TRBV5-8, the J call TRBJ2-7; the D is unclear. Germline lookup yields CDR1 SGHTS and CDR2 YDEGEE. V was trimmed by 4 bases and J by 2 bases, leaving 10 bases between them. This CDR3 region has 13 residues. CDR3 sequence: CASSIVATYEQYF. CDR3 DNA sequence: TGTGCCAGCAGCATAGTTGCGACCTACGAGCAGTACTTC.

This chain joins TRBV7-9 and TRBJ2-5; no clear D gene. CDR3 length equals 12 residues. V was trimmed by 5 bases and J by 4 bases, leaving 8 bases between them. CDR1 and CDR2 from the germline V gene are SEHNR and FQNEAQ (reference sequence). CDR3 in amino acids: CASSTRGETQYF. DNA of the CDR3: TGTGCCAGCAGCACTCGCGGAGAGACCCAGTACTTC.

This sequence joins TRBV7-2 and TRBJ2-7; 10 nucleotides line up with TRBD2. The CDR3 loop spans 15 amino acids. The V gene's germline CDR1 is SGHTA and CDR2 FQGNSA. The J segment lost 2 bases and the V segment lost 3 bases, leaving 4 bases of the junction unmatched. CDR3 amino acids: CASSLRTSGPYEQYF. CDR3 DNA: TGTGCCAGCAGCTTGAGGACTAGCGGACCCTACGAGCAGTACTTC.

The V gene is TRBV30, the J gene TRBJ2-3, with TRBD1 matching over 7 bases. V shed 5 bases, J shed 11 bases, and the junction held 7 bases outside the gene matches. Germline V gives CDR1 GTSNPN, CDR2 SVGIG (reference sequence). The CDR3 runs to 11 residues. The CDR3 sequence is CAWVARGRQYF. CDR3 bases: TGTGCCTGGGTGGCCAGGGGGAGGCAGTATTTT. The full variable domain, with the rest looked up from reference TRBV30 and TRBJ2-3, is SQTIHQWPATLVQPVGSPLSLECTVEGTSNPNLYWYRQAAGRGLQLLFYSVGIGQISSEVPQNLSASRPQDRQFILSSKKLLLSDSGFYLCAWVARGRQYFGPGTRLTVL.

The J gene is TRBJ2-1, the V gene TRBV19, with D uncertain. The V end was cut by 0 bases, the J end by 5 bases, with 5 bases between. Germline values: CDR1 LNHDA, CDR2 SQIVND (reference sequence). The CDR3 loop spans 13 amino acids. CDR3 in amino acids: CASSIEQNNEQFF. CDR3 nucleotides: TGTGCCAGTAGTATAGAACAGAACAATGAGCAGTTCTTC.

The table lists this clone with a few counts. This chain joins TRBV4-1 and TRBJ1-2; tentative D call: TRBD1 (6 bases). Germline V CDR1 and CDR2: MGHRA, YSYEKL. V was cut by 2 bases and J by 4 bases, with 20 bases left in between. The CDR3 runs 17 residues. CDR3 amino acids: CASSQPWAGARGYGYTF. DNA of the CDR3: TGCGCCAGCAGCCAACCCTGGGCGGGGGCGCGGGGCTATGGCTACACCTTC.

The rearrangement uses TRBV14 and TRBJ1-2; D ambiguous. Germline V gives CDR1 SGHDN, CDR2 FVKESK. The CDR3 contains 15 residues. The V end was cut by 0 bases, the J end by 2 bases, with 10 bases between. CDR3 amino acids: CASSQDKGPNYGYTF. In DNA form, the CDR3 reads TGTGCCAGCAGCCAAGATAAGGGTCCGAACTATGGCTACACCTTC.

V and J are TRBV18 and TRBJ1-5; D is ambiguous. CDR1 KGHSH and CDR2 LQKENI come from the germline V gene. Trimming removed 3 bases from V and 5 bases from J, with 8 bases in between. The CDR3 length is 13 residues. The CDR3 DNA is TGTGCCAGCTCACCTTGGAGTGATCAGCCCCAGCATTTT. This gives the protein CASSPWSDQPQHF.

This rearrangement joins TRBV11-3 to TRBJ2-3, with D uncertain. The CDR3 totals 15 residues. CDR1 SGHNT and CDR2 YENEEA come from the germline V gene. Deletions cut 0 bases from V and 3 bases from J, with 10 bases between. DNA of the CDR3: TGTGCCAGCAGCTTAGAAGGGATTGGTACAGATACGCAGTATTTT. It is translated as CASSLEGIGTDTQYF.

V usage is TRBV6-6 and J usage is TRBJ2-7; 9 bases are a match to TRBD1. This CDR3 spans 15 amino acids. After removal of 6 bases from V and 4 bases from J, the junction contained 10 bases not matched to a gene. Germline assignment: CDR1 MNHNY and CDR2 SVGAGI (reference sequence). The CDR3: CASSWPRTGEYEQYF. The CDR3 DNA follows: TGTGCCAGCAGCTGGCCCCGGACAGGGGAGTACGAGCAGTACTTC.

This chain uses TRBV7-9 with TRBJ2-5; 9 nucleotides align to TRBD1. The germline V gene has CDR1 SEHNR and CDR2 FQNEAQ (reference sequence). V was pared by 1 base and J by 5 bases, with 8 bases of the junction left unmatched. The length of the CDR3 is 16 residues. In DNA, the CDR3 is TGTGCCAGCAGCTTAGAAGGGACAGGGTCGTGGGAGACCCAGTACTTC. It yields the protein CASSLEGTGSWETQYF. Using reference TRBV7-9 and TRBJ2-5 for the parts outside the CDR3, the full variable domain is DTGVSQNPRHKITKRGQNVTFRCDPISEHNRLYWYRQTLGQGPEFLTYFQNEAQLEKSRLLSDRFSAERPKGSFSTLEIQRTEQGDSAMYLCASSLEGTGSWETQYFGPGTRLLVL.